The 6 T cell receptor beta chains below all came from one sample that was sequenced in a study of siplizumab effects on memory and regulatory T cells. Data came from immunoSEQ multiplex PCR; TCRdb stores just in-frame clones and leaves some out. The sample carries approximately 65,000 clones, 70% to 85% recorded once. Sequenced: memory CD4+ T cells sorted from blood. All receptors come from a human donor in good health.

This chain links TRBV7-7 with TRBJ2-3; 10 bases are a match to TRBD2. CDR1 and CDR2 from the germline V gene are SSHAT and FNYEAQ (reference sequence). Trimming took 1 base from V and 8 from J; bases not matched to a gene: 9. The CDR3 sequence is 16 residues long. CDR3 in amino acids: CASSLDVAGGAGTQYF. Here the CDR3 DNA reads TGTGCCAGCAGCTTAGATGTAGCGGGGGGCGCGGGTACGCAGTATTTT.

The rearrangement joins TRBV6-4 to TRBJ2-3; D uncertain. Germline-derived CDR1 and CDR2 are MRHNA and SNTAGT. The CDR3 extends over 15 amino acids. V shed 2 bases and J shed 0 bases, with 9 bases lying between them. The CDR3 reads CASSDHPDSTDTQYF. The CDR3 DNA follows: TGTGCCAGCAGTGACCATCCAGATAGCACAGATACGCAGTATTTT.

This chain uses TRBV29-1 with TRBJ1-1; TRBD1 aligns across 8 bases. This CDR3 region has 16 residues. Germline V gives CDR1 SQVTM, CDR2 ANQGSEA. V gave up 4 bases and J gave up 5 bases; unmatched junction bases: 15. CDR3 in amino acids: CSVGSEQGVSGTEAFF. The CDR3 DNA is TGCAGCGTTGGGTCTGAACAGGGGGTGAGTGGGACTGAAGCTTTCTTT.

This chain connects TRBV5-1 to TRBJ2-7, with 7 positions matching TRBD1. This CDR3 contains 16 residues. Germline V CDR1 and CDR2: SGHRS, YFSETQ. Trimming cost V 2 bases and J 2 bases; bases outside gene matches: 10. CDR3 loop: CASSFQDRRYTYEQYF. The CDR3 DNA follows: TGCGCCAGCAGCTTCCAGGACAGGAGATATACCTACGAGCAGTACTTC.

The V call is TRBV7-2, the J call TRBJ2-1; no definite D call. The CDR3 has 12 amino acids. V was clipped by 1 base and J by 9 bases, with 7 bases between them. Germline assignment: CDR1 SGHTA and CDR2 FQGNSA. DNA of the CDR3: TGTGCCAGCAGCTTAGTAGGCCTTGAGCAGTTCTTC. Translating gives CASSLVGLEQFF.

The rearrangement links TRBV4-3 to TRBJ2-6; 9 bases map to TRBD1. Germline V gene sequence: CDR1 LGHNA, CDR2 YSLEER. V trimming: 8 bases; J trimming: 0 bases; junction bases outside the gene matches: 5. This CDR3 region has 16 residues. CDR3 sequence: CASSGQGLSGANVLTF. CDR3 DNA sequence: TGCGCCAGCTCGGGACAGGGCCTCTCTGGGGCCAACGTCCTGACTTTC.